Described below is a single T cell receptor (beta chain) sequence and its context. Its antigen is unknown. These data originate in a study of T cell responses to AZD1222 COVID-19 vaccine. Study observations and caveats: Reportedly, nearly half the spike-specific TCRs target unmutated variant regions.

The CDR3 has 15 residues. Trimming pared 2 bases from V and 5 bases from J, leaving 15 bases between. CDR1 is MNHEY and CDR2 is SVGAGI in the germline V gene. Produced via immunoSEQ multiplex PCR; TCRdb's table is partial and in-frame only. The profile covers some 140,000 clones, with over 85% appearing a single time and 6% to 7% taken by the ten largest. The clonotype was recovered from an adult who received the AZD1222 COVID-19 vaccine. This rearrangement joins TRBV6-5 to TRBJ1-2; possible D gene TRBD1, 5 bases. The sequencing used peripheral blood, collected 28 days after the second AZD1222 dose. The CDR3 bases are TGTGCCAGCAGTTACGAGTACGGCAGGGAGTATGGCTACACCTTC. It translates to CASSYEYGREYGYTF.